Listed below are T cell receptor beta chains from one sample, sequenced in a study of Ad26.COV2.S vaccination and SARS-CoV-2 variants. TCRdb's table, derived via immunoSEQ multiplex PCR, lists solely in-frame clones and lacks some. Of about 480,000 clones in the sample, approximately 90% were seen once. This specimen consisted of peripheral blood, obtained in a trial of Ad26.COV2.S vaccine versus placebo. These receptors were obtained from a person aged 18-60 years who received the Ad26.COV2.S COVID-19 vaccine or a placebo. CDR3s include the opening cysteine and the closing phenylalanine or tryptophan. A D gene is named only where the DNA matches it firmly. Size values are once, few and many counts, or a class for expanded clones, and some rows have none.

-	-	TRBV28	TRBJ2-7	TGTGCCACCAAGGGCTACTACGAGCAGTACTTC	CATKGYYEQYF
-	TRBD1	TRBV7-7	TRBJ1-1	TGTGCCAGCAGCTCCCGGGACAGAGGCCCCTCTAGGGGTGCTTTCTTT	CASSSRDRGPSRGAFF
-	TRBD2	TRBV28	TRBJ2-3	TGTGCCAGCAGTTTTGGGACTAGTGTTACGCAGTATTTT	CASSFGTSVTQYF
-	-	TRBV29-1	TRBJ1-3	TGCAGCGTTGTCAAGGGATCTGGAAACACCATATATTTT	CSVVKGSGNTIYF
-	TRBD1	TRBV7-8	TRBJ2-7	TGTGCCAGCAAACCTCGCTGGAGGGGACAGGTCGACGAGCAGTACTTC	CASKPRWRGQVDEQYF
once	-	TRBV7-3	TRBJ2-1	TGTGCCAGCAGCTCCCGGCGGGATGAGCAGTTCTTC	CASSSRRDEQFF
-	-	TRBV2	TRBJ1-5	TGTGCCAGCACCGAGGACAGTTATAGCAATCAGCCCCAGCATTTT	CASTEDSYSNQPQHF
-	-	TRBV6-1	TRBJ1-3	TGTGCCAGCAGTGAGTCAGGGACTGGAAACACCATATATTTT	CASSESGTGNTIYF
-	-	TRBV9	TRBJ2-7	TGTGCCAGCAGCGTGGGAGGACTAATGATCTACGAGCAGTACTTC	CASSVGGLMIYEQYF
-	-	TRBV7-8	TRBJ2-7	TGTGCCAGCAGTAGCGGGACAGGTGACTTGGAGCAGTACTTC	CASSSGTGDLEQYF